One and the same sample provided the 31 T cell receptor beta chains below, sequenced in a study of STAT5B mutations in CD4+ large granular lymphocyte leukemia. Profiling relied on immunoSEQ multiplex PCR, and the TCRdb table lists in-frame clones only, not all of them. Here the sample spans some 34,000 clones, roughly 74% being singletons. Material: CD4+ T cells from blood buffy coats. These receptors all come from a human donor in good health.

This chain uses TRBV25-1 with TRBJ1-4, with D maybe TRBD1 (5 bases). Trimming took off 3 bases at V and 1 base at J, with 9 bases between the two ends. Germline CDR1 is MGHDK and CDR2 is SYGVNS. This CDR3 is 15 amino acids long. CDR3 DNA sequence: TGTGCCAGCAGTGACCGCACAGGAACTAATGAAAAACTGTTTTTT. This sequence encodes CASSDRTGTNEKLFF.

This chain links TRBV5-1 with TRBJ2-7, with D perhaps TRBD2 (5 bases). Between the trimmed V and J ends, which lost 0 bases and 6 bases, there was a span of 10 bases. Germline V lookup: CDR1 SGHRS, CDR2 YFSETQ. The CDR3 runs to 13 residues. This chain's CDR3 is CASSLVEGREQYF. DNA of the CDR3: TGCGCCAGCAGCTTGGTCGAGGGTCGCGAGCAGTACTTC.

The chain employs TRBV19 and TRBJ1-2; 7 bases fit TRBD1. The V and J ends lost 9 bases and 3 bases, in that order; junction bases with no gene match: 10. The length of the CDR3 is 14 residues. CDR1 and CDR2 from the germline V gene are LNHDA and SQIVND (reference sequence). CDR3 loop: CASSLQGLDYGYTF. CDR3 sequence (DNA): TGTGCCAGCTCCTTACAGGGGTTGGACTATGGCTACACCTTC.

The rearrangement uses TRBV4-2 and TRBJ2-3; D gene unclear. Germline assignment: CDR1 LGHNA and CDR2 YNFKEQ. The V end was cut by 4 bases, the J end by 2 bases, with 13 bases between. The CDR3 is 15 amino acids. The CDR3: CASSLSPDLTDTQYF. Written as DNA, the CDR3 is TGTGCCAGCAGCCTCAGTCCCGATCTCACAGATACGCAGTATTTT.

The rearrangement links TRBV19 to TRBJ1-2; 7 nucleotides agree with TRBD1. Per germline, CDR1 LNHDA and CDR2 SQIVND (reference sequence). V lost 9 bases to trimming and J lost 2 bases; unmatched junction nucleotides: 12. The CDR3 consists of 15 residues. CDR3 DNA sequence: TGTGCCAGCAGTTCCACACAGGGGATGAACTATGGCTACACCTTC. As protein: CASSSTQGMNYGYTF. Full variable domain (rest looked up from reference TRBV19 and TRBJ1-2): DGGITQSPKYLFRKEGQNVTLSCEQNLNHDAMYWYRQDPGQGLRLIYYSQIVNDFQKGDIAEGYSVSREKKESFPLTVTSAQKNPTAFYLCASSSTQGMNYGYTFGSGTRLTVV.

J is TRBJ2-1 and V is TRBV6-6; possibly TRBD1 for D (5 bases). The germline gives CDR1 MNHNY, CDR2 SVGAGI (reference sequence). Between the trimmed V and J ends, which lost 5 bases and 7 bases, there was a span of 15 bases. There are 14 residues in the CDR3. CDR3 nucleotide sequence: TGTGCCAGCAGTAGGGGCGACAGACTTAATGAGCAGTTCTTC. It yields the protein CASSRGDRLNEQFF.

This chain links TRBV7-7 with TRBJ2-7; D is tentatively TRBD1 or TRBD2 (6 bases each). Germline values: CDR1 SSHAT, CDR2 FNYEAQ (reference sequence). CDR3 size: 15 residues. V gave up 5 bases and J gave up 6 bases, with 20 bases separating them. Written as DNA, the CDR3 is TGTGCCAGCAGCCCATTACAGGGAGGCCTTAGCGAGCAGTACTTC. Protein product: CASSPLQGGLSEQYF.

This sequence joins TRBV28 and TRBJ1-4; the D gene is possibly TRBD1 (5 bases). Deletions cut 8 bases from V and 4 bases from J, with 11 bases between. This CDR3 contains 13 residues. Germline V gene lookup returns CDR1 MDHEN and CDR2 SYDVKM. The CDR3 loop reads CASQDSVNEKLFF. Here the CDR3 DNA reads TGTGCCAGCCAAGACAGTGTTAATGAAAAACTGTTTTTT. Combining the CDR3 with reference TRBV28 and TRBJ1-4 gives the whole variable domain DVKVTQSSRYLVKRTGEKVFLECVQDMDHENMFWYRQDPGLGLRLIYFSYDVKMKEKGDIPEGYSVSREKKERFSLILESASTNQTSMYLCASQDSVNEKLFFGSGTQLSVL.

This chain joins TRBV30 and TRBJ2-7; 12 nucleotides agree with TRBD1. After removal of 4 bases from V and 7 bases from J, the junction contained 8 bases not matched to a gene. Looked up from germline, CDR1 is GTSNPN and CDR2 is SVGIG (reference sequence). This CDR3 region has 14 residues. The CDR3 nucleotides read TGTGCCTGGACTGGGGACAGGGGGCGCCGAGAGCAGTACTTC. Its protein is CAWTGDRGRREQYF.

The chain couples TRBV19 to TRBJ1-3; D perhaps matches TRBD1 (5 bases). This CDR3 is 16 amino acids long. V was clipped by 4 bases and J by 0 bases, with 13 bases between them. The V gene's germline CDR1 is LNHDA and CDR2 SQIVND (reference sequence). CDR3 sequence (DNA): TGTGCCAGTAGTACGACCGGGACCGACTCTGGAAACACCATATATTTT. Translation gives CASSTTGTDSGNTIYF.

The genes are TRBV10-3 and TRBJ2-6; 11 bases align to TRBD1. The length of the CDR3 is 16 residues. In germline, CDR1 is ENHRY, CDR2 SYGVKD. Germline trimming cut 7 bases from V and 3 bases from J; bases unmatched to any gene: 5. CDR3 nucleotides: TGTGCCATCAACGGGGACAGGGGGAATGGGGCCAACGTCCTGACTTTC. Its translation: CAINGDRGNGANVLTF.

This rearrangement joins TRBV29-1 to TRBJ2-1; D not resolved. Germline CDR1 and CDR2: SQVTM and ANQGSEA. V dropped 3 bases and J dropped 8 bases, with 11 bases sitting between them. The CDR3 totals 12 residues. CDR3 in amino acids: CSVEVGLDEQFF. Written as DNA, the CDR3 is TGCAGCGTTGAGGTGGGGTTGGATGAGCAGTTCTTC.

The gene calls are TRBV15 and TRBJ2-6, with 8 bases fitting TRBD1. V lost 3 bases, J lost 4 bases, and 2 bases stayed unmatched. This CDR3 is 15 amino acids long. Germline CDR1 LNHNV, CDR2 YYDKDF (reference sequence). For the CDR3, the DNA is TGTGCCACCAGCAGTAACAGGGGGGGGGCCAACGTCCTGACTTTC. Translation gives CATSSNRGGANVLTF.

The V call is TRBV29-1, the J call TRBJ1-2, with D perhaps matching TRBD1 (5 bases). The V gene's germline CDR1 is SQVTM and CDR2 ANQGSEA. Trimming took off 6 bases at V and 6 bases at J, with 14 bases between the two ends. The CDR3 totals 12 residues. Here the CDR3 DNA reads TGCAGCGTCCGCAGGGATGACCATGGCTACACCTTC. This gives the protein CSVRRDDHGYTF. Based on the CDR3 plus reference TRBV29-1 and TRBJ1-2, the full variable domain is SAVISQKPSRDICQRGTSLTIQCQVDSQVTMMFWYRQQPGQSLTLIATANQGSEATYESGFVIDKFPISRPNLTFSTLTVSNMSPEDSSIYLCSVRRDDHGYTFGSGTRLTVV.

As DNA, the CDR3 is TGTGCCAGCAGCTCGAAAGCGGGGGAAAATGAGCAGTTCTTC. This encodes CASSSKAGENEQFF. The chain carries TRBV5-4 and TRBJ2-1; TRBD2 aligns across 8 bases. The CDR3 has 14 amino acids. The germline V gene encodes CDR1 SGHNT and CDR2 YYREEE (reference sequence). The V gene end was trimmed by 3 bases and the J gene end by 7 bases; junction bases not matched to a gene: 6.

The chain employs TRBV11-2 and TRBJ1-1; TRBD1 might be the D (6 bases). The CDR3 contains 13 residues. V was clipped by 4 bases and J by 4 bases, with 10 bases between them. Germline V gene data show CDR1 as SGHAT and CDR2 as FQNNGV. DNA of the CDR3: TGTGCCAGCAGCTCCAGGGGCGGCACTGAAGCTTTCTTT. It is translated as CASSSRGGTEAFF.

The V gene is TRBV11-3, the J gene TRBJ2-7; 12 bases agree with TRBD2. CDR3 length: 15 amino acids. Unmatched junction bases numbered 8, after V lost 4 bases and J lost 7 bases. CDR1 and CDR2 from the germline V gene are SGHNT and YENEEA. The CDR3 DNA follows: TGTGCCAGCAGCTCCGACCCCGGACTAGCGGGAGAGCAGTACTTC. Its translation is CASSSDPGLAGEQYF.

The J gene is TRBJ1-1, the V gene TRBV21-1. TRBV21-1 is labeled a pseudogene. This CDR3 is 14 amino acids long. The chain's CDR3 is CASSKMRRGTEAFF. CDR3 nucleotides: TGTGCCAGCAGCAAAATGAGGAGAGGCACTGAAGCTTTCTTT.

The chain is built from TRBV4-1 and TRBJ1-1, with D unresolved. CDR3 length: 14 amino acids. CDR1 MGHRA and CDR2 YSYEKL come from the germline V gene. V lost 3 bases and J 8 bases, leaving 16 bases between the germline ends. The CDR3 protein is CASSQAMSLGEAFF. In DNA form, the CDR3 reads TGCGCCAGCAGCCAGGCCATGTCGTTGGGGGAAGCTTTCTTT.

CDR3 nucleotide sequence: TGTGCCAGCAGCTTATACTACGTTAGCACAGATACGCAGTATTTT. It yields the protein CASSLYYVSTDTQYF. The gene calls are TRBV11-3 and TRBJ2-3; D unresolved. CDR1 SGHNT and CDR2 YENEEA come from the germline V gene. This CDR3 region has 15 residues. The V end lost 2 bases, the J end lost 0 bases, and 9 bases lay between the germline ends.

The CDR3 loop is CASSLAGGTSGNTQYF. The CDR3 coding sequence is TGTGCCAGCAGCTTAGCGGGTGGGACTAGCGGGAATACGCAGTATTTT. This chain joins TRBV7-2 and TRBJ2-3; 13 nucleotides match TRBD2. CDR3 size: 16 residues. The V gene end was trimmed by 0 bases and the J gene end by 7 bases; junction bases not matched to a gene: 4. CDR1 SGHTA and CDR2 FQGNSA come from the germline V gene.

This clone was counted only a few times. The chain joins TRBV5-6 to TRBJ1-2, with 9 bases identical to TRBD1. Germline CDR1 SGHDT, CDR2 YYEEEE. J was trimmed by 4 bases and V by 6 bases; bases with no gene match: 13. The CDR3 spans 16 residues. The CDR3 region is CASMQRPGTGTYGYTF. The CDR3 DNA reads TGTGCCAGCATGCAACGCCCCGGGACAGGGACCTATGGCTACACCTTC.

The J gene is TRBJ1-2, the V gene TRBV9, with D uncertain. This CDR3 contains 15 residues. Germline assignment: CDR1 SGDLS and CDR2 YYNGEE. V was pared by 3 bases and J by 4 bases, with 16 bases between. The CDR3 here is CASSEVAGLGYGYTF. CDR3 in DNA: TGTGCCAGCAGCGAGGTGGCGGGCTTGGGCTATGGCTACACCTTC.

The genes are TRBV27 and TRBJ2-1, with TRBD2 matching over 9 bases. Germline assignment: CDR1 MNHEY and CDR2 SMNVEV (reference sequence). Trimming removed 5 bases from V and 7 bases from J; junction bases left unmatched: 12. The CDR3 loop spans 16 amino acids. CDR3 DNA sequence: TGTGCCAGCAGTCTGCTTTGGCGGGAGGGCCGTAATGAGCAGTTCTTC. This encodes CASSLLWREGRNEQFF.

This clone occurred a few times. V and J are TRBV28 and TRBJ1-5, with TRBD1 matching 7 bases. The germline gives CDR1 MDHEN, CDR2 SYDVKM. The CDR3 has 16 residues. Trimming at V came to 2 bases and at J to 4 bases, leaving 8 bases not matched to a gene. CDR3 coding DNA: TGTGCCAGCAGTTTAGGGGGACAGACCCGTAATCAGCCCCAGCATTTT. Translation: CASSLGGQTRNQPQHF.

The genes are TRBV5-1 and TRBJ2-1; D is perhaps TRBD1 (5 bases). The CDR3 is 17 residues long. V lost 0 bases to trimming and J lost 1 base, with 14 bases between them. Germline lookup yields CDR1 SGHRS and CDR2 YFSETQ. CDR3 sequence (DNA): TGCGCCAGCAGCTTGGCCCCCAGGGAACAGTCCTACAATGAGCAGTTCTTC. Amino acid sequence: CASSLAPREQSYNEQFF.

V gene TRBV11-1 combines with J gene TRBJ1-1, with 9 bases fitting TRBD1. Trimming cost V 5 bases and J 0 bases; bases outside gene matches: 4. CDR3 size: 15 residues. CDR1 and CDR2 from the germline V gene are SGHAT and FQDESV (reference sequence). The CDR3 loop reads CASSRQGDMNTEAFF. The CDR3 DNA is TGTGCCAGCAGCAGACAGGGGGACATGAACACTGAAGCTTTCTTT.

This clone came up once. V is TRBV5-1 and J is TRBJ2-3; 7 positions agree with TRBD1. The CDR3 extends over 15 amino acids. V trimming: 3 bases; J trimming: 3 bases; junction bases outside the gene matches: 7. Germline V gene lookup returns CDR1 SGHRS and CDR2 YFSETQ. CDR3 region: CASSSNRGKTDTQYF. The CDR3 DNA is TGCGCCAGCAGCTCAAACAGGGGCAAGACAGATACGCAGTATTTT.

The chain carries TRBV11-3 and TRBJ2-1; D is uncertain. V shed 0 bases and J shed 8 bases, with 8 bases lying between them. Germline CDR1 reads SGHNT; CDR2 reads YENEEA. The CDR3 consists of 13 residues. The CDR3 is CASSLDGIYEQFF. CDR3 in DNA: TGTGCCAGCAGCTTAGATGGGATCTATGAGCAGTTCTTC.

Comments on this clone: One end of the junction varies from germline; a read error may be responsible. The chain couples TRBV7-9 to TRBJ1-2, with unresolved D. This CDR3 region has 13 residues. The germline V gene encodes CDR1 SEHNR and CDR2 FQNEAQ (reference sequence). The CDR3 DNA reads TGTGCCAGCAGCCAAGATTCTAATTATGGCTACACCTTC. It translates to CASSQDSNYGYTF.

The chain is built from TRBV7-9 and TRBJ2-7; D remains unclear. V gave up 3 bases and J gave up 5 bases, with 14 bases separating them. Looked up from germline, CDR1 is SEHNR and CDR2 is FQNEAQ (reference sequence). This CDR3 is 14 amino acids long. The DNA for the CDR3 is TGTGCCAGCAGCTTTTTGGTAAATCAAGACGAGCAGTACTTC. Encoded protein: CASSFLVNQDEQYF. The variable domain in full, completed from reference TRBV7-9 and TRBJ2-7, reads DTGVSQNPRHKITKRGQNVTFRCDPISEHNRLYWYRQTLGQGPEFLTYFQNEAQLEKSRLLSDRFSAERPKGSFSTLEIQRTEQGDSAMYLCASSFLVNQDEQYFGPGTRLTVT.